The 9 T cell receptor beta chains in this list originate from one sample, sequenced in a study of blood T cells in healthy people across ages. Then a second PCR, running roughly 7 to 11 cycles, was carried out with a sample-barcoded 5' primer and a J-beta primer mix. TCRdb itself ran the 5' RACE reads through MiXCR, one entry per CDR3 protein. This repertoire shows over 750,000 distinct CDR3 sequences, 20% to 25% found once; its top ten account for 9.4%. The same sample was also used in a study of T cells of mothers and their children.

The source material was blood. All receptors come from a boy aged 5-17 years in good health.

This chain links TRBV7-2 with TRBJ1-2; D is possibly TRBD1 (6 bases). CDR1 is SGHTA, CDR2 FQGNSA, per germline. Trimming took off 3 bases at V and 7 bases at J, with 18 bases between the two ends. CDR3 length: 15 amino acids. The CDR3 is CASSLWGGDFSGYTF. The CDR3 nucleotides are TGTGCCAGCAGCTTGTGGGGGGGCGATTTCTCTGGCTACACCTTC. The variable domain in full, completed from reference TRBV7-2 and TRBJ1-2, reads GAGVSQSPSNKVTEKGKDVELRCDPISGHTALYWYRQSLGQGLEFLIYFQGNSAPDKSGLPSDRFSAERTGGSVSTLTIQRTQQEDSAVYLCASSLWGGDFSGYTFGSGTRLTVV.

This rearrangement joins TRBV3-1 to TRBJ2-7; D unclear. V was shortened by 4 bases and J by 1 base, with 11 bases between the two germline ends. The CDR3 spans 14 residues. Germline CDR1 and CDR2: LGHDT and YNNKEL (reference sequence). CDR3 amino acids: CASSPVGFSYEQYF. Here the CDR3 DNA reads TGTGCCAGCAGCCCGGTCGGTTTTTCCTACGAGCAGTACTTC.

This clonotype was detected a few times. The chain uses TRBV29-1 and TRBJ2-1; TRBD2 matches 7 bases. V was pared by 4 bases and J by 5 bases, with 8 bases of the junction left unmatched. Germline-derived CDR1 and CDR2 are SQVTM and ANQGSEA. The CDR3 has 14 residues. The CDR3 region is CSVGRLAPDNEQFF. Written as DNA, the CDR3 is TGCAGCGTTGGACGACTAGCCCCTGACAATGAGCAGTTCTTC.

This clonotype was seen just once. A much bigger clone sits one base away, suggesting this may be a read error. Because the CDR3 is missing its conserved closing phenylalanine or tryptophan, this is likely a read error. This chain links TRBV27 with TRBJ1-1; D is unresolved. V shed 0 bases and J shed 1 base, with 6 bases lying between them. Germline CDR1 and CDR2: MNHEY and SMNVEV (reference sequence). The CDR3 extends over 14 amino acids. This chain's CDR3 is CASSLSGGNTEAFL. For the CDR3, the DNA is TGTGCCAGCAGTTTATCTGGCGGGAACACTGAAGCTTTCCTT.

This clonotype was counted a few times. V usage is TRBV3-1 and J usage is TRBJ1-2; D is perhaps TRBD1 (5 bases). The CDR3 sequence is 14 residues long. V shed 3 bases and J shed 7 bases, with 15 bases lying between them. The V gene's germline CDR1 is LGHDT and CDR2 YNNKEL (reference sequence). This CDR3 is CASSQGGAGPGYTF. CDR3 coding DNA: TGTGCCAGCAGCCAGGGCGGGGCAGGGCCTGGCTACACCTTC.

This clonotype occurred a few times. The V and J genes are TRBV6-6 and TRBJ1-2; TRBD1 matches 7 bases. CDR1 is MNHNY, CDR2 SVGAGI, per germline (reference sequence). CDR3 length: 15 residues. With 6 bases clipped from V and 8 bases from J, the junction kept 15 bases outside the gene matches. CDR3 in amino acids: CASSSLRTGILGYTF. In DNA, the CDR3 is TGTGCCAGCAGCTCCCTTAGGACAGGTATTCTCGGCTACACCTTC.

The gene calls are TRBV5-1 and TRBJ2-5; 9 bases align to TRBD2. V was clipped by 3 bases and J by 0 bases; unmatched bases: 3. This CDR3 has 15 amino acids. CDR1 and CDR2 from the germline V gene are SGHRS and YFSETQ. The CDR3 loop is CASSYLAGNQETQYF. The CDR3 coding sequence is TGCGCCAGCAGCTATCTAGCGGGGAACCAAGAGACCCAGTACTTC.

This clonotype has only a few counts. V is TRBV29-1 and J is TRBJ2-5; 13 bases align to TRBD2. The tail of the sequence fits TRBJ2-7 better, so the J call may be wrong. The CDR3 is 15 amino acids. Germline assignment: CDR1 SQVTM and CDR2 ANQGSEA. In DNA form, the CDR3 reads TGCAGCGCTAAGGTCGGACTAGCGGGGGACTACGAGCAGTACTTC. Translated, it gives CSAKVGLAGDYEQYF.

The CDR3, as DNA: TGTGCCAGCAGCCCAGGGGGGGAGTCTAATTCACCCCTCCACTTT. This gives the protein CASSPGGESNSPLHF. The V call is TRBV25-1, the J call TRBJ1-6; 7 nucleotides match TRBD1. In germline, CDR1 is MGHDK, CDR2 SYGVNS. The CDR3 totals 15 residues. After removal of 6 bases from V and 6 bases from J, the junction contained 8 bases not matched to a gene. The whole variable domain, remainder taken from reference TRBV25-1 and TRBJ1-6, is EADIYQTPRYLVIGTGKKITLECSQTMGHDKMYWYQQDPGMELHLIHYSYGVNSTEKGDLSSESTVSRIRTEHFPLTLESARPSHTSQYLCASSPGGESNSPLHFGNGTRLTVT.